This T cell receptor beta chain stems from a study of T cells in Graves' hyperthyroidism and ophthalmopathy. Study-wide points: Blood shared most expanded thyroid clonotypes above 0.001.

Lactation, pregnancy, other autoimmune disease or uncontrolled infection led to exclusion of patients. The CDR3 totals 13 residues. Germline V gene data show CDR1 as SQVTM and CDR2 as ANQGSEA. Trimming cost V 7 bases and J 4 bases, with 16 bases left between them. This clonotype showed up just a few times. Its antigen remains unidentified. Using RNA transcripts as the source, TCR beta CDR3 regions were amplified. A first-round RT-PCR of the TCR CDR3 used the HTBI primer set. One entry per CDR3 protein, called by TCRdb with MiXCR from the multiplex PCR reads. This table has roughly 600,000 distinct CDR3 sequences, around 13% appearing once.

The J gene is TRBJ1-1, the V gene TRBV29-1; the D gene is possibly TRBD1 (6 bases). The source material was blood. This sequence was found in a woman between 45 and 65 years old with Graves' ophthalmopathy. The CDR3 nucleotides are TGCAGCGCCGCGGGACAAACTCGCACTGAAGCTTTCTTT. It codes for CSAAGQTRTEAFF.